This TCR beta chain was found in a study of T cells in Graves' hyperthyroidism and ophthalmopathy. Study details: Peripheral blood was taken when the disease was first diagnosed, before any treatment began.

This clonotype was recorded many times. Its cognate antigen is unknown. Whole-study findings and limits: Most thyroid clonotypes with frequency above 0.001 were detected in blood.

Germline loops: CDR1 SGHRS, CDR2 YFSETQ. The CDR3 covers 18 residues. V was pared by 0 bases and J by 2 bases, with 6 bases of the junction left unmatched. Amplification yielded TCR beta CDR3 regions, with RNA transcripts as the source. Primed by the HTBI set, a first-round RT-PCR was run on the TCR CDR3. A single record per CDR3 protein comes from TCRdb applying MiXCR to the multiplex PCR reads. The repertoire holds some 250,000 distinct CDR3 sequences, with approximately 14% as singletons. The TCR originated in a middle-aged woman with Graves' hyperthyroidism that later progressed to Graves' ophthalmopathy. The sequenced sample consisted of blood. V usage is TRBV5-1 and J usage is TRBJ2-6; 9 bases agree with TRBD1. CDR3 bases: TGCGCCAGCAGCTTGGCTGGGACAGGGATTGCTGGGGCCAACGTCCTGACTTTC. It codes for CASSLAGTGIAGANVLTF. Complete variable domain (other parts from reference TRBV5-1 and TRBJ2-6): KAGVTQTPRYLIKTRGQQVTLSCSPISGHRSVSWYQQTPGQGLQFLFEYFSETQRNKGNFPGRFSGRQFSNSRSEMNVSTLELGDSALYLCASSLAGTGIAGANVLTFGAGSRLTVL.